Listed below are T cell receptor beta chains from one sample, sequenced in a study of response to subunit inactivated influenza vaccine. One entry per CDR3 protein results from TCRdb running MiXCR on the RT-PCR reads. This repertoire shows about 650,000 distinct CDR3 sequences, 13% to 15% found once; its top ten account for 6.5% to 8%. The material was PBMCs from blood, obtained less than 15 days before vaccination. These TCRs come from a man between 45 and 60 years old who received an inactivated influenza vaccine. The CDR3 runs from the conserved cysteine through the conserved F or W. Each record gives: J gene, V gene, clone size, D gene, CDR3 protein, CDR3 DNA. The D gene is left open where the match is weak. Clone size is shown for a subset of rows, as once, few, many or a class of expanded clone.

>TRBJ2-3|TRBV20-1|few|-
CSARAGRRVDTQYF
TGCAGTGCTAGGGCCGGAAGACGGGTGGATACGCAGTATTTT
>TRBJ2-1|TRBV4-2|few|-
CASSQGDSYNEQFF
TGTGCCAGCAGCCAAGGAGATTCCTACAATGAGCAGTTCTTC
>TRBJ1-5|TRBV20-1|few|-
CSARAPGSNQPQHF
TGCAGTGCTAGAGCCCCAGGGAGCAATCAGCCCCAGCATTTT
>TRBJ2-6|TRBV7-2|-|-
CASSSIGSGANVLTF
TGTGCCAGCAGCTCGATAGGATCTGGGGCCAACGTCCTGACTTTC
>TRBJ2-1|TRBV12-3/TRBV12-4|-|-
CASSLEGGPSDEQFF
TGTGCCAGCAGTTTAGAGGGAGGCCCCTCGGATGAGCAGTTCTTC
>TRBJ2-3|TRBV7-6|many|TRBD2
CASSLTSGGTDTQYF
TGTGCCAGCAGCCTAACTAGCGGAGGCACAGATACGCAGTATTTT
>TRBJ2-5|TRBV14|-|-
CASSQILNRKETQYF
TGTGCCAGCAGCCAAATACTGAACCGAAAAGAGACCCAGTACTTC
>TRBJ1-5|TRBV12-3/TRBV12-4|many|-
CASSFRPRGNQPQHF
TGTGCCAGCAGTTTTAGACCCAGGGGCAATCAGCCCCAGCATTTT
>TRBJ2-5|TRBV7-2|-|TRBD2
CASNRPGGMTQYF
TGTGCCAGCAACCGACCCGGGGGGATGACCCAGTACTTC
>TRBJ2-7|TRBV7-2|-|-
CASSPSGSRSYEQYF
TGTGCCAGCAGCCCCTCGGGGTCGCGCTCCTACGAGCAGTACTTC
>TRBJ1-5|TRBV7-7|few|TRBD1
CASSLDRGIGPQHF
TGTGCCAGCAGCTTAGACAGGGGGATAGGGCCCCAGCATTTT
>TRBJ1-5|TRBV3-1|-|TRBD1
CASSQDVGTAQHF
TGTGCCAGCAGCCAAGATGTTGGGACAGCACAGCATTTT
>TRBJ2-2|TRBV6-1|-|TRBD1
CASGRVGQGGRMELFF
TGTGCCAGCGGTCGGGTGGGACAGGGGGGACGGATGGAGCTGTTTTTT
>TRBJ2-6|TRBV5-1|few|TRBD1
CASSPGTGSDVLTF
TGCGCCAGCAGCCCCGGGACAGGGAGCGACGTCCTGACTTTC
>TRBJ2-5|TRBV20-1|few|TRBD2
CSANRLAGGLAETQYF
TGCAGTGCTAACCGACTAGCGGGAGGTCTTGCAGAGACCCAGTACTTC
>TRBJ2-1|TRBV20-1|many|-
CSARSVGQLYNEQFF
TGCAGTGCTAGAAGTGTCGGACAGCTATACAATGAGCAGTTCTTC